This is a list of T cell receptor beta chains from one sample in a study of metastatic and nonmetastatic thyroid tumors. TCRdb re-clonotyped the PCR reads via MiXCR. The sample yields around 28,000 clones, 10% to 15% seen once. Sequencing was carried out using blood. Receptor source: a female donor with papillary thyroid cancer or a benign thyroid nodule (not recorded which). Some clones in this sample may be carry-over from other donors' samples. Each CDR3 is given with its conserved first and last residue. D genes are given only for firm matches. The size of a clone is reported for some rows only, either as once, few or many, or as a class for expanded clones.

v_gene: TRBV20-1
abundance: many
len: 13
d_gene: TRBD1
j_gene: TRBJ1-1
CDR3aa: CSAGTGGNTEAFF
CDR3nt: TGCAGTGCTGGGACAGGGGGAAACACTGAAGCTTTCTTT

v_gene: TRBV5-1
abundance: many
len: 15
d_gene: TRBD2
j_gene: TRBJ2-3
CDR3aa: CASSLGLAGQDTQYF
CDR3nt: TGCGCCAGCAGCTTAGGTCTAGCGGGCCAAGATACGCAGTATTTT

v_gene: TRBV12-3/TRBV12-4
abundance: -
len: 18
d_gene: TRBD2
j_gene: TRBJ2-3
CDR3aa: CASSHRGTAGGPTDAQYF
CDR3nt: TGTGCCAGCAGTCACCGAGGGACTGCGGGAGGGCCGACAGATGCGCAGTATTTT

v_gene: TRBV20-1
abundance: -
len: 14
d_gene: TRBD2
j_gene: TRBJ2-5
CDR3aa: CSARSGGAGETQYF
CDR3nt: TGCAGTGCTAGGAGCGGGGGGGCCGGGGAGACCCAGTACTTC

v_gene: TRBV20-1
abundance: many
len: 16
d_gene: TRBD2
j_gene: TRBJ2-1
CDR3aa: CSARGRGLAAYNEQFF
CDR3nt: TGCAGTGCTAGAGGTAGGGGACTAGCGGCCTACAATGAGCAGTTCTTC

v_gene: TRBV5-1
abundance: -
len: 14
d_gene: -
j_gene: TRBJ2-1
CDR3aa: CASSLIQDRDEQFF
CDR3nt: TGCGCCAGCAGCTTGATACAGGACCGAGATGAGCAGTTCTTC

v_gene: TRBV20-1
abundance: many
len: 14
d_gene: -
j_gene: TRBJ2-2
CDR3aa: CSARDVQNTGELFF
CDR3nt: TGCAGTGCTAGAGATGTCCAGAACACCGGGGAGCTGTTTTTT

v_gene: TRBV27
abundance: many
len: 16
d_gene: TRBD2
j_gene: TRBJ2-1
CDR3aa: CASRRTSGTTYNEQFF
CDR3nt: TGTGCCAGCCGGAGGACTAGCGGGACCACCTACAATGAGCAGTTCTTC

v_gene: TRBV20-1
abundance: once
len: 16
d_gene: -
j_gene: TRBJ2-6
CDR3aa: CSAVQGPLSGANVLTF
CDR3nt: TGCAGTGCCGTGCAGGGTCCGCTCTCTGGGGCCAACGTCCTGACTTTC

v_gene: TRBV29-1
abundance: many
len: 13
d_gene: TRBD2
j_gene: TRBJ2-6
CDR3aa: CSVGGREGGVLTF
CDR3nt: TGCAGCGTTGGGGGCAGGGAGGGTGGCGTCCTGACTTTC

v_gene: TRBV5-1
abundance: few
len: 14
d_gene: -
j_gene: TRBJ2-1
CDR3aa: CASSLEVAYNEQFF
CDR3nt: TGCGCCAGCAGCTTGGAAGTAGCTTACAATGAGCAGTTCTTC

v_gene: TRBV7-9
abundance: many
len: 15
d_gene: -
j_gene: TRBJ1-2
CDR3aa: CASSLAQGHSYGYTF
CDR3nt: TGTGCCAGCAGCTTAGCCCAGGGACATAGCTATGGCTACACCTTC

v_gene: TRBV27
abundance: -
len: 20
d_gene: TRBD2
j_gene: TRBJ2-2
CDR3aa: CASSLFVSSSGGANTGELFF
CDR3nt: TGTGCCAGCAGTTTATTCGTCAGTTCTAGCGGGGGAGCGAACACCGGGGAGCTGTTTTTT

v_gene: TRBV7-2
abundance: many
len: 13
d_gene: TRBD1
j_gene: TRBJ1-2
CDR3aa: CASSLTGFYGYTF
CDR3nt: TGTGCCAGCAGCCTGACAGGGTTCTATGGCTACACCTTC

v_gene: TRBV28
abundance: many
len: 15
d_gene: -
j_gene: TRBJ2-1
CDR3aa: CASSFRLPIYNEQFF
CDR3nt: TGTGCCAGCAGTTTTCGACTACCCATCTACAATGAGCAGTTCTTC

v_gene: TRBV6-2/TRBV6-3
abundance: -
len: 13
d_gene: -
j_gene: TRBJ1-2
CDR3aa: CASITQGGYGYTF
CDR3nt: TGTGCCAGCATTACACAGGGCGGCTATGGCTACACCTTC

v_gene: TRBV4-1
abundance: many
len: 14
d_gene: -
j_gene: TRBJ1-1
CDR3aa: CASSQVGGNAETFF
CDR3nt: TGCGCCAGCAGCCAAGTCGGGGGGAACGCTGAAACTTTCTTT

v_gene: TRBV20-1
abundance: many
len: 12
d_gene: -
j_gene: TRBJ1-1
CDR3aa: CSAQEPNTEAFF
CDR3nt: TGCAGTGCTCAGGAGCCGAACACTGAAGCTTTCTTT

v_gene: TRBV19
abundance: -
len: 15
d_gene: TRBD2
j_gene: TRBJ2-1
CDR3aa: CASSITAGGYNEQFF
CDR3nt: TGTGCCAGTAGTATAACAGCGGGAGGGTACAATGAGCAGTTCTTC

v_gene: TRBV11-3
abundance: many
len: 15
d_gene: -
j_gene: TRBJ2-3
CDR3aa: CASSLEVGNTDTQYF
CDR3nt: TGTGCCAGCAGCTTAGAGGTCGGAAACACAGATACGCAGTATTTT

v_gene: TRBV20-1
abundance: -
len: 11
d_gene: -
j_gene: TRBJ2-5
CDR3aa: CSAPTLETQYF
CDR3nt: TGTAGTGCTCCTACCCTGGAGACCCAGTACTTC

v_gene: TRBV4-1
abundance: many
len: 16
d_gene: TRBD1
j_gene: TRBJ1-5
CDR3aa: CASSPRKDRGDQPQHF
CDR3nt: TGCGCCAGCAGCCCTCGAAAGGACAGGGGAGACCAGCCCCAGCATTTT

v_gene: TRBV10-3
abundance: many
len: 14
d_gene: TRBD1
j_gene: TRBJ2-2
CDR3aa: CAAQTGGNTGELFF
CDR3nt: TGTGCCGCCCAGACAGGGGGGAACACCGGGGAGCTGTTTTTT

v_gene: TRBV6-5
abundance: few
len: 17
d_gene: TRBD1
j_gene: TRBJ2-1
CDR3aa: CASSLTRGTEFYNEQFF
CDR3nt: TGTGCCAGCAGTCTAACAAGAGGGACAGAGTTTTACAATGAGCAGTTCTTC

v_gene: TRBV5-4
abundance: many
len: 18
d_gene: -
j_gene: TRBJ1-5
CDR3aa: CASSLGWEQGRGNQPQHF
CDR3nt: TGTGCCAGCAGCTTGGGTTGGGAACAGGGAAGGGGCAATCAGCCCCAGCATTTT

v_gene: TRBV5-1
abundance: medium-sized
len: 16
d_gene: -
j_gene: TRBJ2-1
CDR3aa: CASSARGPSSNNEQFF
CDR3nt: TGCGCCAGCAGCGCAAGAGGGCCGTCGTCGAACAATGAGCAGTTCTTC

v_gene: TRBV7-2
abundance: -
len: 13
d_gene: -
j_gene: TRBJ1-2
CDR3aa: CASISDGAYRYTF
CDR3nt: TGTGCCAGCATCTCGGACGGGGCATATCGCTACACCTTC

v_gene: TRBV6-6
abundance: many
len: 11
d_gene: -
j_gene: TRBJ2-1
CDR3aa: CASSYSNEQFF
CDR3nt: TGTGCCAGCAGTTACTCCAATGAGCAGTTCTTC

v_gene: TRBV15
abundance: many
len: 16
d_gene: TRBD1
j_gene: TRBJ2-5
CDR3aa: CATSRDPTGAGETQYF
CDR3nt: TGTGCCACCAGCAGAGACCCGACAGGGGCGGGGGAGACCCAGTACTTC

v_gene: TRBV25-1
abundance: many
len: 17
d_gene: -
j_gene: TRBJ2-5
CDR3aa: CASSVGGRNDRRETQYF
CDR3nt: TGTGCCAGCAGTGTCGGGGGCCGAAACGACAGGAGAGAGACCCAGTACTTC

v_gene: TRBV9
abundance: once
len: 17
d_gene: TRBD2
j_gene: TRBJ2-2
CDR3aa: CASSAGGLAINTGELFF
CDR3nt: TGTGCCAGCAGCGCGGGGGGACTAGCGATAAACACCGGGGAGCTGTTTTTT

v_gene: TRBV4-1
abundance: many
len: 16
d_gene: -
j_gene: TRBJ2-7
CDR3aa: CASSQETGDSSYEQYF
CDR3nt: TGCGCCAGCAGCCAAGAGACAGGAGACAGCTCCTACGAGCAGTACTTC

v_gene: TRBV28
abundance: many
len: 18
d_gene: TRBD1
j_gene: TRBJ1-4
CDR3aa: CASRAGTGKGATNEKLFF
CDR3nt: TGTGCCAGCCGCGCCGGGACAGGGAAGGGAGCAACTAATGAAAAACTGTTTTTT

v_gene: TRBV20-1
abundance: medium-sized
len: 16
d_gene: -
j_gene: TRBJ2-7
CDR3aa: CSAPPVDRGWSYEQYF
CDR3nt: TGCAGTGCTCCCCCCGTAGACCGTGGATGGTCCTACGAGCAGTACTTC

v_gene: TRBV6-1
abundance: many
len: 15
d_gene: -
j_gene: TRBJ1-1
CDR3aa: CASSPPGSVYTEAFF
CDR3nt: TGTGCCAGCAGCCCTCCAGGGTCCGTTTACACTGAAGCTTTCTTT

v_gene: TRBV6-1
abundance: many
len: 14
d_gene: TRBD1
j_gene: TRBJ1-1
CDR3aa: CASRTGGADTEAFF
CDR3nt: TGTGCCAGCCGAACAGGGGGCGCGGACACTGAAGCTTTCTTT

v_gene: TRBV5-5
abundance: many
len: 14
d_gene: -
j_gene: TRBJ2-7
CDR3aa: CASSLGRYYYEQYF
CDR3nt: TGTGCCAGCAGCTTAGGTCGCTATTACTACGAGCAGTACTTC

v_gene: TRBV11-2
abundance: -
len: 15
d_gene: -
j_gene: TRBJ2-3
CDR3aa: CSSSPYPGSTYTQYF
CDR3nt: TGTTCCAGCAGCCCCTACCCCGGGAGCACATATACGCAGTATTTT

v_gene: TRBV7-6
abundance: many
len: 14
d_gene: -
j_gene: TRBJ1-1
CDR3aa: CASSATGWNTEAFF
CDR3nt: TGTGCCAGCAGCGCAACAGGGTGGAACACTGAAGCTTTCTTT

v_gene: TRBV11-2
abundance: many
len: 15
d_gene: -
j_gene: TRBJ2-2
CDR3aa: CASSPWDSLTGELFF
CDR3nt: TGTGCCAGCAGCCCCTGGGACTCCCTCACCGGGGAGCTGTTTTTT

v_gene: TRBV28
abundance: few
len: 11
d_gene: -
j_gene: TRBJ1-1
CDR3aa: CASSENTEAFF
CDR3nt: TGTGCCAGCAGTGAGAACACTGAAGCTTTCTTT

v_gene: TRBV6-2/TRBV6-3
abundance: many
len: 14
d_gene: TRBD1
j_gene: TRBJ2-5
CDR3aa: CASSKGDSFETQYF
CDR3nt: TGTGCCAGCAGTAAAGGGGACAGCTTCGAGACCCAGTACTTC

v_gene: TRBV11-2
abundance: many
len: 16
d_gene: TRBD2
j_gene: TRBJ2-7
CDR3aa: CASSLIRLAGRDEQYF
CDR3nt: TGTGCCAGCAGCTTAATTAGGCTAGCGGGAAGGGACGAGCAGTACTTC

v_gene: TRBV12-3/TRBV12-4
abundance: many
len: 15
d_gene: TRBD1
j_gene: TRBJ2-5
CDR3aa: CASTPGQGAEEAQYF
CDR3nt: TGTGCCAGCACCCCGGGACAGGGGGCCGAAGAGGCCCAGTACTTC

v_gene: TRBV6-4
abundance: many
len: 15
d_gene: -
j_gene: TRBJ2-3
CDR3aa: CASSDSAGSTDTQYF
CDR3nt: TGTGCCAGCAGTGACTCTGCAGGGAGCACAGATACGCAGTATTTT

v_gene: TRBV29-1
abundance: -
len: 11
d_gene: -
j_gene: TRBJ2-7
CDR3aa: CSARVPYEQYF
CDR3nt: TGCAGCGCTCGGGTCCCCTACGAGCAGTACTTC

v_gene: TRBV24-1
abundance: medium-sized
len: 14
d_gene: -
j_gene: TRBJ2-2
CDR3aa: CATSDLLHTGELFF
CDR3nt: TGTGCCACCAGTGATTTGCTACACACCGGGGAGCTGTTTTTT

v_gene: TRBV12-5
abundance: many
len: 20
d_gene: TRBD2
j_gene: TRBJ2-1
CDR3aa: CASGLSPGTSGVPSYNEQFF
CDR3nt: TGTGCTAGTGGTTTGTCCCCCGGGACTAGCGGGGTCCCATCCTACAATGAGCAGTTCTTC

v_gene: TRBV4-1
abundance: many
len: 15
d_gene: TRBD1
j_gene: TRBJ2-1
CDR3aa: CASSLDRGLGNEQFF
CDR3nt: TGCGCCAGCAGTCTTGACAGGGGGCTTGGGAATGAGCAGTTCTTC